The entry that follows covers one T cell receptor (beta chain) sequence. The clone's antigen remains unknown. The input lacks base qualities; no much larger clone sits a single base away. The V end loses 0 bases and the J end loses 10 bases, and a stretch of 14 bases separates them. The CDR3, from cysteine to phenylalanine, totals 14 residues. The sequence is cut down to CDR3 DNA, 42 bases in frame from base 1. According to the germline V gene, CDR1 reads SGHDT and CDR2 reads YYEEEE. The record originates from a study of T cells after yellow fever vaccination (dated 2019 in TCRdb). About the investigation overall: The SMART-Seq v4 Ultra Low Input RNA kit was used to prepare libraries from fractions with low cell numbers. To follow T-cell clones before and after primary and booster YFV17D yellow fever vaccination, bulk TCR alpha and beta repertoires were sequenced over time. Two healthy male donors, one aged 18 to 30 and one aged 30 to 40 years, were included in the cohort. Bulk PBMC replicates and cell subsets were isolated from blood drawn at multiple timepoints before and after both primary and secondary immunization. What the work shows at the level of the full study, not this receptor alone: Computational filtering was required because FACS-sorted repertoires could contain abundant contaminating clonotypes from the bulk population. The secondary T-cell response was weaker than the primary response but faster, peaking on day 5 instead of day 15. Only a couple of donors were included in the study, so the extent to which the findings can be generalized is limited. After the booster, most of the clones that had expanded following primary vaccination were detected again (almost 98% of CD4 and 88% of CD8), which suggests that memory was broadly maintained. A small share of clonotypes occurred in both CD4 and CD8 compartments, likely arising from convergent recombination.

Sample treatment or condition, as interpreted from the label and publication: live attenuated yellow fever vaccine strain. At each blood-draw timepoint, two biological replicates of bulk PBMCs were obtained. A standard Ficoll-Paque protocol was used to isolate PBMCs from peripheral blood. RNA was extracted with TriZol from bulk PBMCs, CD4 and CD8 fractions, and dextramer-positive and dextramer-negative fractions. Synthesis of TCR cDNA relied on 5'RACE template switching, a step that introduced a universal primer site along with unique molecular identifiers. Priming for cDNA synthesis came from both the TCR alpha and TCR beta constant segments. Library amplification involved two PCR steps, and the second step added sample barcodes and sequencing adapters. Sequencing of the libraries was done on either Illumina HiSeq 2500 (2x100 bp) or NovaSeq (2x150 bp). Per the authors' processing: Demultiplexing of reads and collapsing into UMI consensus sequences were performed with MIGEC, and V(D)J alignment was carried out with MiXCR. Vaccine-responding clonotypes were defined with edgeR using replicate PBMC samples, requiring FDR below 0.01 and a log2 fold change above 5 up to day 15. Each bulk clonotype was labeled CD4 or CD8 based on which sequenced repertoire, CD4 or CD8, contained the clonotype at higher abundance. TCRdb trimmed public reads at Q25 via fastp, called clones via MiXCR and kept in-frame beta chains. One record per CDR3 amino acid sequence lists the most common genes and DNA. TCRdb, not the authors, supplied the V and J calls. This sample comprises under 550,000 distinct CDR3 sequences, 20% to 25% of them detected only once. About 16% of the sample lies in the top ten.

The chain joins TRBV5-6 to TRBJ2-4; tentative D gene TRBD2, with 5 bases matching. The sequencing here drew on PBMCs, taken roughly 23 days after the first yellow fever vaccination. This TCR came from a man aged 18 to 30 who received the YFV17D yellow fever vaccine. CDR3 region: CASSLGRTSVIQYF. In nucleotides, the sequence is TGTGCCAGCAGCTTGGGGAGGACGTCAGTAATTCAGTACTTC.